This T cell receptor (beta chain) was recovered during a study of cytomegalovirus exposure and HLA in healthy donors. Per the germline V gene, CDR1 is LNHNV and CDR2 is YYDKDF (reference sequence). V lost 5 bases, J lost 6 bases, and 14 bases lay in between. This CDR3 comprises 13 residues. The method was immunoSEQ multiplex PCR; TCRdb's version includes in-frame clones alone and lacks a portion of them. The sample consists of roughly 150,000 clones, 85% to 90% of them appearing once. The chain has TRBV15 and TRBJ2-7; tentatively, D is TRBD2 (5 bases). The sample comprised PBMCs. The TCR originated in a woman aged 18-29 years in good health and CMV-seropositive. The CDR3 DNA is TGTGCCACCAGCGGTGACCTCAGCGGCGAGCAGTACTTC. It specifies CATSGDLSGEQYF.